The following is a T cell receptor beta chain sequence with its context. Its antigen is not identified. Specified time point: week 47, end of study. Vaccination used 300 ug of mutant IDH1 20-mer peptide per dose, with topical imiquimod. This sample is drawn from a study of a mutant IDH1 vaccine in newly diagnosed glioma. Sequencing used immunoSEQ multiplex PCR; TCRdb keeps in-frame clones, though not all of them. This table holds about 90,000 clones, approximately 89% found once. This TCR derives from a woman between 50 and 59 years old with glioma. This specimen was PBMCs, taken from a glioma patient whose treatment included an IDH1 peptide vaccine.

The chain's CDR3 is CSVGGQANQPQHF. CDR3 DNA sequence: TGCAGCGTAGGGGGGCAGGCCAATCAGCCCCAGCATTTT. The chain uses TRBV29-1 and TRBJ1-5; weak D call: TRBD1 (6 bases). The CDR3 spans 13 residues. The V end lost 6 bases, the J end lost 3 bases, and 12 bases lay between the germline ends. The germline CDR1 and CDR2 sequences are SQVTM and ANQGSEA.